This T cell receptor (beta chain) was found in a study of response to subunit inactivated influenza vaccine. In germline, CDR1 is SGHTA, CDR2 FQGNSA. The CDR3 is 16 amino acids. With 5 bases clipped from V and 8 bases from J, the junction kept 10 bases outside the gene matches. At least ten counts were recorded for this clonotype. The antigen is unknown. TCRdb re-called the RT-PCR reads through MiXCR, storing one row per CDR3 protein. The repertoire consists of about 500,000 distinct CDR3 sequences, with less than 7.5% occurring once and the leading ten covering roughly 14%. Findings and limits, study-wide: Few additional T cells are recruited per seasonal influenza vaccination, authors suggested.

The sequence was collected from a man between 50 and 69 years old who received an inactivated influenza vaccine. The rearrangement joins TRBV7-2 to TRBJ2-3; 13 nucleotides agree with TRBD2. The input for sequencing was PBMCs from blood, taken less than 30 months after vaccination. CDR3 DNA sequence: TGTGCCAGCAGCCCCAGACTAGCGGGAGGAGCGGGTACGCAGTATTTT. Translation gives CASSPRLAGGAGTQYF.